The table lists the clone carrying this TCR beta chain with a few counts. The antigen remains unidentified. The sample comes from a study of neoadjuvant anti-PD-1 for oral cavity cancer. Study results and limitations: Higher pretreatment blood Treg/Th17 ratios correlated with higher pretreatment blood and lower post-treatment tumor TCRbeta clonality.

Analysis of PBMCs was direct, with no culture step. PBMC libraries mostly used roughly 480 ng of input genomic DNA, with six replicates per sample. Profiling relied on immunoSEQ multiplex PCR, and the TCRdb table lists in-frame clones only, not all of them. The table includes 15,000 to 20,000 clones, approximately 65% detected once. Trimming shortened V by 3 bases and J by 5 bases, and 2 bases separated the two germline ends. Germline-derived CDR1 and CDR2 are MDHEN and SYDVKM. CDR3 length: 11 amino acids. The clonotype originates from a person between 40 and 79 years old with oral cavity squamous cell carcinoma. This chain uses TRBV28 with TRBJ1-5, with D uncertain. This specimen was PBMCs, taken before nivolumab (anti-PD-1) treatment. CDR3 coding DNA: TGTGCCAGCAGTTTTGATCAGCCCCAGCATTTT. Translating gives CASSFDQPQHF.